This T cell receptor (beta chain) was observed in a study of T-cell memory formation after mild COVID-19 (dated by TCRdb to the early 2020s). Background on the whole study: TCR sequence clusters from the two donors were found to be largely donor specific. T-cell clones expanding and contracting after mild COVID-19 in a couple of donors were tracked by longitudinal TCRalpha and TCRbeta repertoire sequencing. The cohort comprised two young, previously healthy adult volunteers, one female and one male. Points the paper makes about the study in general: SARS-CoV-2 specificity of the second-wave clones peaking on day 37 was not confirmed. Some responding clones were found in pre-infection memory, which suggests that pre-existing cross-reactive memory T cells took part in the SARS-CoV-2 response. From day 15 to 85, contracting clones showed balanced CD4/CD8 phenotypes, whereas a second wave of clones that expanded from day 15 to 37 leaned towards CD4+. Contracting CD4+ clones were found mainly in CM and EM memory subsets, while CD8+ clones were enriched in EMRA. The study covered only a couple of mild cases, and larger cohorts including severe cases with pre-infection samples were considered necessary.

A distance of 20 bases separates the germline ends of V and J, which lose 4 bases and 4 bases respectively. The CDR3 starts with the cysteine, ends with the phenylalanine, and has 17 residues. Only CDR3 DNA remains: 51 bases, in frame from the first base. Taken from the germline V gene, the CDR1 and CDR2 loops are WSHSY and SAAADI. A remark on this clonotype: The antigen it recognizes is unknown. Per-base quality was not reported, and no clone a single base away is much larger than it.

PBMCs were isolated by Ficoll-Paque density gradient centrifugation. Sequencing was performed on an Illumina NovaSeq 6000. TCRalpha and TCRbeta cDNA libraries were built by 5'RACE with constant-segment primers, adding sample barcodes and unique molecular identifiers. RNA was extracted from every sample with Trizol reagent. Libraries were amplified in two PCR steps, with a second sample barcode and Illumina TruSeq adapters added in the second step. Sequencing of the libraries was done on an Illumina NovaSeq, producing 2 x 150 bp paired-end reads. The study's processing was this. Reads were demultiplexed and collapsed into UMI-guided consensus sequences with migec v1.2.7. Using mixcr v2.1.11, UMI consensuses were aligned to TRA and TRB V and J templates and then assembled into clonotypes. Expanded or contracted clonotypes were those called significant by both edgeR and NoisET, with noise models trained on biological replicates. edgeR calls used a false discovery rate-adjusted p below 0.01 and a log2 fold-change threshold of 1. As an exploratory analysis of dynamics, max-normalized trajectories of the 1000 most abundant clonotypes were examined by PCA with hierarchical clustering. The CD4 or CD8 phenotype of responding clones was assigned using the separately sequenced CD4+ and CD8+ repertoires. TCRdb ran its own pipeline on the public reads, namely fastp trimming at Q25 and MiXCR clone calling, and kept in-frame beta chains. Entries that share a CDR3 protein sequence are merged under the most common genes and DNA. In this record, the V and J calls reflect TCRdb's handling and not the investigators' own analysis. The table for this sample lists approximately 500,000 distinct CDR3 sequences; approximately 23% of them were counted only once. Jointly, the top ten make up around 12% of the sample.

The sample consisted of PBMCs or a T cell subset sorted from them (not recorded which). The clonotype was recovered from an adult woman who had mild COVID-19 (a few samples of this study predate the infection). The sample titles of this study are shuffled in the database, so cell type and time point are left out; the donor was told from shared clones. Here the chain combines TRBV10-2 and TRBJ2-1; the D region possibly corresponds to TRBD2 (6 bases align). Here the CDR3 is given as CASSVVLWEDQYNEQFF. The DNA sequence is as follows: TGCGCCAGCAGTGTAGTCTTGTGGGAGGATCAGTACAATGAGCAGTTCTTC.